Below are 20 T cell receptor beta chains sequenced from a single sample in a study of CD8 T cells in ankylosing spondylitis (dated by TCRdb to 2015 to 2018). Preparation of the library involved 5' RACE. The sample was run on an Illumina HiSeq 2500. The raw public data were reprocessed by TCRdb itself: fastp quality trimming at Q25, MiXCR clonotype calling, in-frame beta chains only. Duplicate CDR3 protein sequences are folded into a single record with the most common DNA and genes. Counted in this sample were just over 300,000 distinct CDR3 sequences; around 21% of them appeared once. About 3.7% of the sample comes from the top ten. The sample consisted of blood, either unsorted or a sorted T cell fraction (not recorded which). The receptors come from a female donor with ankylosing spondylitis or in good health (not recorded which).

This clonotype turned up a few times. The chain is built from TRBV12-3 or TRBV12-4 and TRBJ1-5; D gene uncertain. The CDR3 has 15 amino acids. Trimming pared 1 base from V and 3 bases from J, leaving 10 bases between. The CDR3 region is CASSLEEGLNQPQHF. The CDR3 nucleotides are TGTGCCAGCAGTTTAGAGGAGGGCCTCAATCAGCCCCAGCATTTT.

CDR3 DNA sequence: TGTGCCAGTAGTATTCACTATAGCGGGAGGCACCTATGGGATGAGCAGTTCTTC. Translation gives CASSIHYSGRHLWDEQFF. This chain connects TRBV19 to TRBJ2-1; 10 nucleotides align to TRBD2. The CDR3 covers 18 residues. Germline trimming cut 3 bases from V and 8 bases from J; bases unmatched to any gene: 16. Germline V gene data show CDR1 as LNHDA and CDR2 as SQIVND (reference sequence). Using reference TRBV19 and TRBJ2-1 for the parts outside the CDR3, the full variable domain is DGGITQSPKYLFRKEGQNVTLSCEQNLNHDAMYWYRQDPGQGLRLIYYSQIVNDFQKGDIAEGYSVSREKKESFPLTVTSAQKNPTAFYLCASSIHYSGRHLWDEQFFGPGTRLTVL.

This clonotype has a handful of counts. V usage is TRBV29-1 and J usage is TRBJ1-1; 7 bases agree with TRBD1. The V segment lost 7 bases and the J segment 1 base; nucleotides outside the gene matches: 9. From germline, CDR1 is SQVTM and CDR2 ANQGSEA. The CDR3 spans 14 residues. CDR3 in amino acids: CSASAGTENTEAFF. The CDR3 DNA is TGCAGCGCTTCGGCCGGGACAGAGAACACTGAAGCTTTCTTT.

The rearrangement uses TRBV13 and TRBJ2-1; a possible D gene is TRBD2 (7 bases). The CDR3 contains 17 residues. Germline CDR1 PRHDT, CDR2 FYEKMQ (reference sequence). The V end was cut by 7 bases, the J end by 4 bases, with 23 bases between. CDR3 in amino acids: CASKDLGGRGGYNEQFF. The CDR3 region has the DNA TGTGCCAGCAAAGACCTCGGCGGGAGAGGGGGTTACAATGAGCAGTTCTTC.

The genes are TRBV29-1 and TRBJ2-5; D remains unclear. V was cut by 6 bases and J by 9 bases, with 23 bases left in between. The germline V gene has CDR1 SQVTM and CDR2 ANQGSEA. The CDR3 totals 14 residues. The CDR3 spells CSVCKGAAPEPQYF. The CDR3 DNA is TGCAGCGTCTGTAAGGGCGCAGCGCCTGAACCCCAGTACTTC.

This clonotype has just a few counts. The genes are TRBV12-3 or TRBV12-4 and TRBJ2-1, with D possibly matching TRBD2 (7 bases). The V end was cut by 5 bases, the J end by 1 base, with 15 bases between. This CDR3 comprises 16 residues. CDR3 sequence: CASSLPSGTSYNEQFF. As DNA, the CDR3 is TGTGCCAGCAGTCTCCCGAGCGGGACATCCTACAATGAGCAGTTCTTC.

This chain links TRBV20-1 with TRBJ1-1, with TRBD1 as a possible D gene (6 bases). Germline CDR1 DFQATT, CDR2 SNEGSKA (reference sequence). This CDR3 has 13 residues. The V gene lost 8 bases and the J gene lost 5 bases, with 18 bases spanning the gap. The CDR3, as DNA: TGCAGTATACAACAGGGTATAGGGACTGAAGCTTTCTTT. It encodes CSIQQGIGTEAFF.

Many counts were recorded for this clonotype. The CDR3 loop is CASSLVGRGANQPQHF. The DNA of the CDR3 is TGTGCCAGCAGTTTGGTCGGCAGGGGGGCAAATCAGCCCCAGCATTTT. The V call is TRBV12-3 or TRBV12-4, the J call TRBJ1-5, with TRBD1 matching 7 bases. CDR3 length: 16 residues. The V segment lost 3 bases and the J segment 4 bases; nucleotides outside the gene matches: 9.

The chain links TRBV20-1 to TRBJ1-1; 8 bases fit TRBD1. The V and J ends lost 7 bases and 7 bases, in that order; junction bases with no gene match: 8. Germline CDR1 and CDR2: DFQATT and SNEGSKA (reference sequence). The CDR3 is 12 amino acids. The CDR3 region has the DNA TGCAGTGGCCTTCGGACAGGGAATGAAGCTTTCTTT. Protein: CSGLRTGNEAFF.

The rearrangement links TRBV19 to TRBJ2-7, with D maybe TRBD1 (6 bases). Germline V gene sequence: CDR1 LNHDA, CDR2 SQIVND (reference sequence). The CDR3 is made up of 14 amino acids. The V end was cut by 4 bases, the J end by 1 base, with 11 bases between. For the CDR3, the DNA is TGTGCCAGTAGTAACCCAGGGGCGTCCTACGAGCAGTACTTC. Translation gives CASSNPGASYEQYF.

The chain links TRBV7-9 to TRBJ2-7, with no clear D. The CDR3 is 12 residues long. Trimming removed 5 bases at V and 0 bases at J, with 5 bases between. Germline V gives CDR1 SEHNR, CDR2 FQNEAQ (reference sequence). CDR3 DNA: TGTGCCAGCAGCGAGATCTCCTACGAGCAGTACTTC. It translates to CASSEISYEQYF.

Ten or more counts support this clonotype. The chain carries TRBV20-1 and TRBJ1-2; D remains unclear. Germline values: CDR1 DFQATT, CDR2 SNEGSKA (reference sequence). The V gene lost 5 bases and the J gene lost 2 bases, with 12 bases spanning the gap. CDR3 length: 13 amino acids. CDR3 DNA: TGCAGTGCTCTTTCGACATTAAACTATGGCTACACCTTC. This sequence encodes CSALSTLNYGYTF.

The chain recombines TRBV6-1 with TRBJ1-2, with D perhaps matching TRBD1 (5 bases). CDR3 length equals 13 residues. Deletions cut 6 bases from V and 6 bases from J, with 14 bases between. Germline lookup yields CDR1 MNHNS and CDR2 SASEGT. The CDR3 region has the DNA TGTGCCAGCAGGCGTACCAGGGAGGATGGCTACACCTTC. Its translation is CASRRTREDGYTF.

J is TRBJ2-2 and V is TRBV20-1; no firm D call. V lost 3 bases and J lost 1, with 6 bases in between. Germline V lookup: CDR1 DFQATT, CDR2 SNEGSKA (reference sequence). CDR3 length: 13 amino acids. This CDR3 is CSASTVNTGELFF. The CDR3 DNA sequence: TGCAGTGCTAGCACGGTGAACACCGGGGAGCTGTTTTTT.

This clonotype was counted only a few times. This chain uses TRBV5-4 with TRBJ2-5; TRBD1 is a possible D gene (5 bases). V was cut by 5 bases and J by 0 bases, with 8 bases left in between. The CDR3 loop spans 13 amino acids. Germline V gene sequence: CDR1 SGHNT, CDR2 YYREEE (reference sequence). The CDR3 sequence is CASRYRYQETQYF. In DNA, the CDR3 is TGTGCCAGCAGATACAGGTACCAAGAGACCCAGTACTTC. Variable domain in full (rest from reference TRBV5-4 and TRBJ2-5): ETGVTQSPTHLIKTRGQQVTLRCSSQSGHNTVSWYQQALGQGPQFIFQYYREEENGRGNFPPRFSGLQFPNYSSELNVNALELDDSALYLCASRYRYQETQYFGPGTRLLVL.

This clonotype was observed a single time. This chain joins TRBV27 and TRBJ2-3; TRBD2 matches 9 bases. With 6 bases clipped from V and 2 bases from J, the junction kept 9 bases outside the gene matches. The CDR3 has 16 amino acids. Looked up from germline, CDR1 is MNHEY and CDR2 is SMNVEV (reference sequence). This chain's CDR3 is CASSLWASGATDTQYF. For the CDR3, the DNA is TGTGCCAGCAGCCTGTGGGCTAGCGGGGCCACAGATACGCAGTATTTT.

This clonotype was detected only a few times. V and J are TRBV24-1 and TRBJ1-1, with TRBD1 identical over 11 bases. J was trimmed by 3 bases and V by 8 bases; bases with no gene match: 7. Germline lookup yields CDR1 KGHDR and CDR2 SFDVKD. The CDR3 loop spans 15 amino acids. The CDR3 spells CATKGTGGLDTEAFF. CDR3 DNA: TGTGCCACCAAGGGGACAGGGGGGCTGGACACTGAAGCTTTCTTT.

This chain uses TRBV20-1 with TRBJ2-1; 10 bases agree with TRBD2. The V segment lost 4 bases and the J segment 4 bases; nucleotides outside the gene matches: 7. Germline CDR1 and CDR2: DFQATT and SNEGSKA (reference sequence). This CDR3 spans 15 amino acids. The DNA for the CDR3 is TGCAGTGCTACTGGGTCGACTAGCGGGTACAATGAGCAGTTCTTC. It yields the protein CSATGSTSGYNEQFF.

This clonotype appeared a few times. The chain combines TRBV5-1 with TRBJ2-7, with no clear D. The CDR3 contains 13 residues. Between the trimmed V and J ends, which lost 1 base and 1 base, there was a span of 6 bases. Germline-derived CDR1 and CDR2 are SGHRS and YFSETQ. The CDR3 region has the DNA TGCGCCAGCAGCTTGCAGCTGTCCTACGAGCAGTACTTC. Translation gives CASSLQLSYEQYF.

A few counts support this clonotype. The V call is TRBV4-2, the J call TRBJ2-7; TRBD2 matches 9 bases. In germline, CDR1 is LGHNA, CDR2 YNFKEQ. The CDR3 is 12 amino acids. V was pared by 10 bases and J by 7 bases, with 8 bases of the junction left unmatched. CDR3 in amino acids: CATKGLAKEQYF. The DNA of the CDR3 is TGTGCCACTAAGGGACTAGCTAAAGAGCAGTACTTC.